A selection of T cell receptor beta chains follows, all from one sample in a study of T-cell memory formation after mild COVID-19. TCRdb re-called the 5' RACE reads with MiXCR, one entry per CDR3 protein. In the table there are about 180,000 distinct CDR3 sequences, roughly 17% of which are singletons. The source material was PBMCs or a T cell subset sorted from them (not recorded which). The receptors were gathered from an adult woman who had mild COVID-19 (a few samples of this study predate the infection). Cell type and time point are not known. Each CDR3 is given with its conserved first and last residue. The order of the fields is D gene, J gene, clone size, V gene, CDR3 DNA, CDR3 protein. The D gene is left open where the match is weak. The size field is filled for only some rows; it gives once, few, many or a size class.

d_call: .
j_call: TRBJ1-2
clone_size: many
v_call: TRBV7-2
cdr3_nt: TGTGCCAGCAGCTTAGCGGGGGCGGGGCAGTATGGCTACACCTTC
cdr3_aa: CASSLAGAGQYGYTF

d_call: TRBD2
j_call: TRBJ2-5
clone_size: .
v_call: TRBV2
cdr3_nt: TGTGCCAGCAAGGTCGGCGGGGGTGAGACCCAGTACTTC
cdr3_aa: CASKVGGGETQYF

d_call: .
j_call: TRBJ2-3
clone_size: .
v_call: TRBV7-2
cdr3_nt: TGTGCCAGCAGCTTACAGCCTAGCGTCGGCACAGATACGCAGTATTTT
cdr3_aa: CASSLQPSVGTDTQYF

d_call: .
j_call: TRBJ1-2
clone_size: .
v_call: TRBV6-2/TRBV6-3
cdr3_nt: TGTGCCAGCAAAAACGGCTACACCTTC
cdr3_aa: CASKNGYTF

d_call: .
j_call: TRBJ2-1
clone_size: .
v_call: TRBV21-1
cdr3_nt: TGTGCCAGCAGCTCCCGGGACACCTCCTACAATGAGCAGTTCTTC
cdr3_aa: CASSSRDTSYNEQFF

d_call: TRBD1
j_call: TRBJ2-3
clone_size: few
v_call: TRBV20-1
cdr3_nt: TGCAGTGCCGGACAGGGGGCGGGAGATACGCAGTATTTT
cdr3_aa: CSAGQGAGDTQYF

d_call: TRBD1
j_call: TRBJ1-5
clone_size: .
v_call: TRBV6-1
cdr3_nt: TGTGCCAGCAGGGCTAACAGGGGAGTGGGCAATCAGCCCCAGCATTTT
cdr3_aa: CASRANRGVGNQPQHF

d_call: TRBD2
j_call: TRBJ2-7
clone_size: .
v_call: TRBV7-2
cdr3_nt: TGTGCCAGCAGCTTAGGACTAGCGGTCAATGCCTACTACGAGCAGTACTTC
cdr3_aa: CASSLGLAVNAYYEQYF

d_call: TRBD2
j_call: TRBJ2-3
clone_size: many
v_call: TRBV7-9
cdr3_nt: TGTGCCAGCAGCCCCAGACTAGCGGGGAGCACAGATACGCAGTATTTT
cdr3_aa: CASSPRLAGSTDTQYF

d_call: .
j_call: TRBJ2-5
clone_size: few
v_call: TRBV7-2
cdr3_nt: TGTGCCAGCAGCTTAGGTCGGGGTAGGGTAGAGACCCAGTACTTC
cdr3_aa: CASSLGRGRVETQYF

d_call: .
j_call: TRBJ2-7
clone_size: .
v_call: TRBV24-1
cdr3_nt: TGTGCCACCGGGGGAGAGAACGATCCCTACGAGCAGTACTTC
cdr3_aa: CATGGENDPYEQYF

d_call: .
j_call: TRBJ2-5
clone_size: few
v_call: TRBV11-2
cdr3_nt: TGTGCCAGCAGCCCCGGGCCAAAAGGTGGAGAGACCCAGTACTTC
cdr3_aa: CASSPGPKGGETQYF

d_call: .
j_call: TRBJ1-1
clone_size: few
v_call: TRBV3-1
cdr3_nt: TGTGCCAGCAGTCAGGCGGGTAGAACTGAAGCTTTCTTT
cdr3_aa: CASSQAGRTEAFF

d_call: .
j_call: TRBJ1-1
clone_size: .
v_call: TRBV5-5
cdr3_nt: TGTGCCAGCAGCTTCGCTAACAGGCTAAACACTGAAGCTTTCTTT
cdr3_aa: CASSFANRLNTEAFF

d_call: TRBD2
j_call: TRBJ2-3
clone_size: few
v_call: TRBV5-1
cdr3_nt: TGCGCCAGCAGCTTGGGGACTAGCGGGGGAACAGATACGCAGTATTTT
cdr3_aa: CASSLGTSGGTDTQYF

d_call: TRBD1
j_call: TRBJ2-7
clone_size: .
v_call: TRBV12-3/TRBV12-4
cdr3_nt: TGTGCCAGCAGTTTCCTTTTCGGGACAGGCAAAAACGAGCAGTACTTC
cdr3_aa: CASSFLFGTGKNEQYF

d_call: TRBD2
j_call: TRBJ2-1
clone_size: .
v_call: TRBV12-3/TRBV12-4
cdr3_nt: TGTGCCAGCCGGACTAGCGGGAGTCGGGGAGGTGAGCAGTTCTTC
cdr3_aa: CASRTSGSRGGEQFF

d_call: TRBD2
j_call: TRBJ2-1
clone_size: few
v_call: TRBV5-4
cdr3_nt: TGTGCCAGCAGCTTTTTCCGAACTAGCGGGCAATACAATGAGCAGTTCTTC
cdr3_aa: CASSFFRTSGQYNEQFF

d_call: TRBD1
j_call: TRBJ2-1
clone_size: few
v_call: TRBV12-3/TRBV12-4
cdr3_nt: TGTGCCAGCAGCTACGGGACAGGGACTGGCAATGAGCAGTTCTTC
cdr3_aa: CASSYGTGTGNEQFF

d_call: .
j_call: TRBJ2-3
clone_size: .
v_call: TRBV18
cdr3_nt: TGTGCCAGCTCACCATACAGCACAGATACGCAGTATTTT
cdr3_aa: CASSPYSTDTQYF

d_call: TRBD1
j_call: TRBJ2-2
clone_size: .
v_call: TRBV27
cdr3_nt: TGTGCCAGCAGTCCCCTGGGGGGGACAGGGGTCCCCCGAGAGCTGTTTTTT
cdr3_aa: CASSPLGGTGVPRELFF

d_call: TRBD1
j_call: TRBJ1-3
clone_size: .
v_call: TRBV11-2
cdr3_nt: TGTGCCAGCAGCTTAGGGGGCTCGGGACAGGGGTTCGGCTACACCATATATTTT
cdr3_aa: CASSLGGSGQGFGYTIYF

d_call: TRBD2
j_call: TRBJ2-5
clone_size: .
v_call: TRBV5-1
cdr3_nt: TGCGCCAGCAGCAGGACTAGCGGACAAGAGACCCAGTACTTC
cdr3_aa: CASSRTSGQETQYF

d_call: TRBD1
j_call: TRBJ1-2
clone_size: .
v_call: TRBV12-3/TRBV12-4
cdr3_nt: TGTGCCAGCAGTGAGCACGGGACAGGGGGAAACTATGGCTACACCTTC
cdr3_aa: CASSEHGTGGNYGYTF

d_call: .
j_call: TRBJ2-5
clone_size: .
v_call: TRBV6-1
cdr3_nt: TGTGCCAGCTTCGGGCGGAGGCAAGAGACCCAGTACTTC
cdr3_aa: CASFGRRQETQYF

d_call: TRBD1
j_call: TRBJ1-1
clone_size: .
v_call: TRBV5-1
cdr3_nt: TGCGCCAGCAGCACAGGGGGCAGAAACACTGAAGCTTTCTTT
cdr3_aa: CASSTGGRNTEAFF

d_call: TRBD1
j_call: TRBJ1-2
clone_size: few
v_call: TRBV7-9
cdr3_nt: TGTGCCAGCAGCTTAAACAGGGGCGACTATGGCTACACCTTC
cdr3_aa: CASSLNRGDYGYTF

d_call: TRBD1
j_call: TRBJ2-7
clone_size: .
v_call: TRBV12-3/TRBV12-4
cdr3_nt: TGTGCCAGCAGTGTCGACAGGGCCTACGAGCAGTACTTC
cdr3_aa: CASSVDRAYEQYF

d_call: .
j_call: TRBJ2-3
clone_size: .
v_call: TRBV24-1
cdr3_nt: TGTGCCACCAGTGACATCTCTACAGGGTACACAGATACGCAGTATTTT
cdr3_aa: CATSDISTGYTDTQYF

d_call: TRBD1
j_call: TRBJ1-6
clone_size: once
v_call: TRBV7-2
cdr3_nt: TGTGCCAGCAAGACCGGGACAGGGAATTCACCCCTCCACTTT
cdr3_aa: CASKTGTGNSPLHF

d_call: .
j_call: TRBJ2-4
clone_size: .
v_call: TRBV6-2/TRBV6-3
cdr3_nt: TGTGCCAGCAGTTACTCCCAGACTAGGCGAGCCAAAAACATTCAGTACTTC
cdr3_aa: CASSYSQTRRAKNIQYF

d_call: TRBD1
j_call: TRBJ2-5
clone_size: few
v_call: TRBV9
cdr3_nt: TGTGCCAGCAGCGTAGCTTCGGACAGGGGTTGGCAAGAGACCCAGTACTTC
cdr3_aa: CASSVASDRGWQETQYF

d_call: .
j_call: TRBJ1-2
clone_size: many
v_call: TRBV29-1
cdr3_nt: TGCAGCGTTGAACAGCCAGCACTTGGGGGCTACACCTTC
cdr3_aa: CSVEQPALGGYTF

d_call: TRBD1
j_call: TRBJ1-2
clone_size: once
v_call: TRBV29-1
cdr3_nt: TGCAGCGTTGATGGGACAGGGGCTGGCTACACCTTC
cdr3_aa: CSVDGTGAGYTF